Listed below are T cell receptor beta chains from one sample, sequenced in a study of cytomegalovirus exposure and HLA in healthy donors. Generated by immunoSEQ multiplex PCR, the TCRdb table keeps only in-frame clones and is missing some. The sample comprises 160,000 or so clones, over 70% of which are singletons, and 1% to 1.5% rests with the top ten. Sequences were obtained from PBMCs. Receptors originate from a man in his forties or fifties in good health and CMV-seropositive. CDR3s include the opening cysteine and the closing phenylalanine or tryptophan. A D gene is named only where the DNA matches it firmly.

cdr3_aa	d_call	v_call
CASSLMPNQIGEQYF	NA	TRBV14
CASSLREGGSKNIQYF	NA	TRBV21-1
CASSPQGATGNTIYF	TRBD1	TRBV9
CASSLAVSGEETQYF	TRBD2	TRBV7-7
CATSGLQGFGPYEQYF	NA	TRBV15
CASRTDRHRDTEAFF	NA	TRBV28
CSVYGTSGVRSTDTQYF	TRBD2	TRBV29-1
CASSLDAGGINQPQHF	TRBD1	TRBV7-2
CASSIDVQGAPQHF	NA	TRBV19
CASSPVRQVSIGYTF	NA	TRBV27
CASKRTENQPQHF	NA	TRBV6-5
CASSPGQGKDSPLHF	TRBD1	TRBV9
CASSQGQGTSNYGYTF	NA	TRBV4-1
CASRTAQGPFATNEKLFF	NA	TRBV28
CASSSRQNSPLHF	NA	TRBV5-1
CTSSPSGLPYEQYF	NA	TRBV1
CASSPTGIHQPQHF	NA	TRBV27
CASSRTGIGEKLFF	TRBD1	TRBV6-1
CASSLGSGDGYTF	NA	TRBV5-5
CASSGQGDQPQHF	TRBD1	TRBV2
CAWRRTATSGANVLTF	NA	TRBV30
CASSSAGSYNEQFF	NA	TRBV28
CAISEETGLGTQYF	NA	TRBV10-3
CASSLAGLSKQPQHF	NA	TRBV7-2
CASSSRLSSGANVLTF	NA	TRBV7-9
CASRRQADTDTQYF	NA	TRBV6-1
CASSQDIGTSGETQYF	TRBD2	TRBV4-3
CASNTLPGGGDVRPQHF	TRBD1	TRBV28
CAWRSRTGSNEKLFF	TRBD1	TRBV30
CASSTPTGEAFF	NA	TRBV28
CASSLSARGLGEQYF	TRBD1	TRBV7-2
CAWTFLSGNTIYF	NA	TRBV30
CASSPPGSGRAAEAFF	NA	TRBV18
CASSYNRGLKEEQYF	TRBD1	TRBV6-6
CASSRGQPNSPLHF	NA	TRBV7-9
CASSSPGLVGYNEQFF	TRBD2	TRBV11-2
CASSLDRVQETQYF	NA	TRBV5-4
CASSEVGGNYGYTF	NA	TRBV6-1
CASSYDGLSGNTIYF	NA	TRBV5-8
CASSPPVNYGYTF	NA	TRBV28
CASSPWGLAGGPDYEQYF	TRBD2	TRBV7-8
CASSKPLQTDMNTEAFF	NA	TRBV19